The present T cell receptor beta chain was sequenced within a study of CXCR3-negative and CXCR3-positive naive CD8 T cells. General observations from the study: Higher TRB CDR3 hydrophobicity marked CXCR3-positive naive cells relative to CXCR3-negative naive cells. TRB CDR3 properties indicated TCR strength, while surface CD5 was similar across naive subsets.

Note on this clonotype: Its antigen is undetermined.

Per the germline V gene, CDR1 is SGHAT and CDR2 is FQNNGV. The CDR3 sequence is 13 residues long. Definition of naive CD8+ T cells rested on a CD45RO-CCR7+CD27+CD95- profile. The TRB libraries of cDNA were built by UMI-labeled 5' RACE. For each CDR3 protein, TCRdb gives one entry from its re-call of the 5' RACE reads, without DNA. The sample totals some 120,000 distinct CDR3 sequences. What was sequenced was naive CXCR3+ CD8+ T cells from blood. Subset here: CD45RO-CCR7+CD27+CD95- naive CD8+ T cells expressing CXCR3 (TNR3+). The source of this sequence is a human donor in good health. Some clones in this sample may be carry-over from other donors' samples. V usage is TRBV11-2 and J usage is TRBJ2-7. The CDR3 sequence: CASSLVPGYEQYF.